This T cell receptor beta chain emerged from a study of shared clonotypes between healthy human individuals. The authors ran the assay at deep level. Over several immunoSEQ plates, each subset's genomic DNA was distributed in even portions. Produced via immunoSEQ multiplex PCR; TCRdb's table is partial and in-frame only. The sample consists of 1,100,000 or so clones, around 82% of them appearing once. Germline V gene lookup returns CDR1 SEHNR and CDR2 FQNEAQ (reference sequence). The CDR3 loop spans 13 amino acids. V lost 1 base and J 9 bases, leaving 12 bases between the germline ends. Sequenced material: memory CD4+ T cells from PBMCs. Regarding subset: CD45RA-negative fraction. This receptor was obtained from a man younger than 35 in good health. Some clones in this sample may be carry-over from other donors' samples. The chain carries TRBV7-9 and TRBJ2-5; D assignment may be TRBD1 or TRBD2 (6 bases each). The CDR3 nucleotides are TGTGCCAGCAGCTTAGAGACAGGAGGGGCCCAGTACTTC. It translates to CASSLETGGAQYF.